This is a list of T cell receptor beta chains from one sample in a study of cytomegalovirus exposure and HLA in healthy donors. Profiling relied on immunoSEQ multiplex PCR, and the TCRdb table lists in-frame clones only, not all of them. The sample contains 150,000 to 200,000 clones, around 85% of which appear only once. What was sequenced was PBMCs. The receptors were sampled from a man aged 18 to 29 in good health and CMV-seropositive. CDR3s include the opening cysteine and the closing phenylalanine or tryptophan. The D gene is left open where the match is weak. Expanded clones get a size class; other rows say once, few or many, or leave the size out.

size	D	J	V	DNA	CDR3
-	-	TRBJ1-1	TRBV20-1	TGCAGTGCTAGTAGGCAGGGTGAAGCTTTCTTT	CSASRQGEAFF
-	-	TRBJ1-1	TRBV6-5	TGTGCCAGCAGTTGTTCGGACACTGAAGCTTTCTTT	CASSCSDTEAFF
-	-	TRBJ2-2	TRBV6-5	TGTGCCAGCAGTTACCTGTTGGAGGACACCGGGGAGCTGTTTTTT	CASSYLLEDTGELFF
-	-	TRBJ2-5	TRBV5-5	TGTGCCAGCAGCTTGGGACTGTGGGAGACCCAGTACTTC	CASSLGLWETQYF
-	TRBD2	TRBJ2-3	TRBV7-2	TGTGCCAGCAGCACAACTAGCGGGGCTCTGGGAGATACGCAGTATTTT	CASSTTSGALGDTQYF
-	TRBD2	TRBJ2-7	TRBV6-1	TGTGCCAGCAGTGCGCGACAAGGACTAGCCTACGAGCAGTACTTC	CASSARQGLAYEQYF
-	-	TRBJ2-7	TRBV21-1	TGTGCCAGCAGCACTCAGAACGACCGGGACAGACAAAGGGGGGAGCAGTACTTC	CASSTQNDRDRQRGEQYF
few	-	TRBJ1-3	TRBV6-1	TGTGCCAGCAGTGAAGTTATCGGGGACTCTGGAAACACCATATATTTT	CASSEVIGDSGNTIYF
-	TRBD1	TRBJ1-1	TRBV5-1	TGCGCCAGCAGCTTGGCTACAGGGGTAGCTGAAGCTTTCTTT	CASSLATGVAEAFF
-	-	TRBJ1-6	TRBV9	TGTGCCAGCAGCGCCCTGGGCCGCTCCTATAATTCACCCCTCCACTTT	CASSALGRSYNSPLHF
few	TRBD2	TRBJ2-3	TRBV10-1	TGCGCCAGCAGTGAGGCGGGGGTAAATACGCAGTATTTT	CASSEAGVNTQYF
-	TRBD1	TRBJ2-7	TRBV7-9	TGTGCCAGCAGCGCCCCGGGACAGGCTCCCTACGAGCAGTACTTC	CASSAPGQAPYEQYF
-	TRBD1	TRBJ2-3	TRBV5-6	TGTGCCAGCAGCGGCCAAACAGGGGGCGCCGGAGATACGCAGTATTTT	CASSGQTGGAGDTQYF
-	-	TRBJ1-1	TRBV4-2	TGTGCCAGCAGCCAAGAGTTTACAGACATGAACACTGAAGCTTTCTTT	CASSQEFTDMNTEAFF
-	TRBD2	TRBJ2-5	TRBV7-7	TGTGCCAGCAGCTTAGGCGGGACTAGCGGCGGGGAGACCCAGTACTTC	CASSLGGTSGGETQYF
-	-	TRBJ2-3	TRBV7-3	TGTGCCAGCAGCTTAACGTTAGGGGGAAGCACAGATACGCAGTATTTT	CASSLTLGGSTDTQYF
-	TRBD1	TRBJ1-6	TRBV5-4	TGTGCCAGCAGCGTGCCAGGGGGGAGTGGTAATTCACCCCTCCACTTT	CASSVPGGSGNSPLHF
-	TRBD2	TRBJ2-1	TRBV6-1	TGTGCCAGCAGTGAACTAGCGGTAAACAATGAGCAGTTCTTC	CASSELAVNNEQFF
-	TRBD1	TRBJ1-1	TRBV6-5	TGTGCCAGCAGTTATGGGAGGACAGGGAGGACTTTCTTT	CASSYGRTGRTFF
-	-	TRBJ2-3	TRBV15	TGTGCCACCAGCAGATCGGCCCATAGCCGGAGGCGGTATTTT	CATSRSAHSRRRYF
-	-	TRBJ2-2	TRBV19	TGTGCCAGCCGGACAGAGCCGGTCGGGGAGCTGTTTTTT	CASRTEPVGELFF
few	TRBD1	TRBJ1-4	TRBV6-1	TGTGCCAGCAGACAGGGGGCAGGAACTAATGAAAAACTGTTTTTT	CASRQGAGTNEKLFF
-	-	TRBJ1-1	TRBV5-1	TGCGCCAGCAGCTTGTCAGGGGAGTACACTGAAGCTTTCTTT	CASSLSGEYTEAFF
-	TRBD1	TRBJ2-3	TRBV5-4	TGTGCCAGCAGCCGTCCACCGGGACAGGGGGCTGATACGCAGTATTTT	CASSRPPGQGADTQYF
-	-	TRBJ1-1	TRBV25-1	TGTGCCAGCAGTGAAGTCGGAGGGATGAACACTGAAGCTTTCTTT	CASSEVGGMNTEAFF
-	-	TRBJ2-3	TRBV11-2	TGTGCCAGCAGCTTATTGTCGGTCGGGGGTAGGTCAGATACGCAGTATTTT	CASSLLSVGGRSDTQYF
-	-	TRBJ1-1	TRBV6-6	TGTGCCAGCACCCAGGGTGGCAACACTGAAGCTTTCTTT	CASTQGGNTEAFF
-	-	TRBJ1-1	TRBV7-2	TGTGCCAGCAGCTCGGGACACTTCTCTGAAGCTTTCTTT	CASSSGHFSEAFF
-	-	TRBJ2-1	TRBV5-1	TGCGCCAGCGGCTTAGCGAATGAGCAGTTCTTC	CASGLANEQFF
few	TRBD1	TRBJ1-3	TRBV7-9	TGTGCCAGCAGCGAACATCGAGGACAGGACTCTGGAAACACCATATATTTT	CASSEHRGQDSGNTIYF
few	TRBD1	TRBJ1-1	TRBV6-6	TGTGCCAGCAGTTCTGGGACAGGGGGCGCGACTGAAGCTTTCTTT	CASSSGTGGATEAFF
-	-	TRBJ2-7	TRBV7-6	TGTGCCAGCAGCTTAGCCCAGGGCTACGAGCAGTACTTC	CASSLAQGYEQYF
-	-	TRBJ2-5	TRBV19	TGTGCCAGTAGTACGTACACCGGGACACAACAAGAGACCCAGTACTTC	CASSTYTGTQQETQYF
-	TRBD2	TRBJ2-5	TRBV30	TGTGCCTGGAGCTACCCTTCAGGGACTAAAGAGACCCAGTACTTC	CAWSYPSGTKETQYF
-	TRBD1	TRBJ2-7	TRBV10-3	TGTGCCATCAGTGAGTCAGCAGGGGGCAACTACGAGCAGTACTTC	CAISESAGGNYEQYF
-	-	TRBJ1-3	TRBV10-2	TGCGCCAGCACCGAGGCAGGGGCTGGAAACACCATATATTTT	CASTEAGAGNTIYF
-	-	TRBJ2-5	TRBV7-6	TGTGCCAGCAGCTTAGGCTATCGGGAGACCCAGTACTTC	CASSLGYRETQYF
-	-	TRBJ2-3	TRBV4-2	TGTGCCAGCAGCCAAGGGCTAGGCACAGATACGCAGTATTTT	CASSQGLGTDTQYF
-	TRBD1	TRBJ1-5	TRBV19	TGTGCCAGTAGTACACAAGGGACAGATAGCAATCAGCCCCAGCATTTT	CASSTQGTDSNQPQHF
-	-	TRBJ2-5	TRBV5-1	TGCGCCAGCAGCCCGGCCCGAGTTGGGGGCTCGCAGACCCAGTACTTC	CASSPARVGGSQTQYF
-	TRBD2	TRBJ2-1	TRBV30	TGTGCCTGGAGTGTCGGGGGGGCCCTCAATGAGCAGTTCTTC	CAWSVGGALNEQFF
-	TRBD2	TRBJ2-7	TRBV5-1	TGCGCCAGCAGCCTACTAGCGGGGAAACAGTACTTC	CASSLLAGKQYF
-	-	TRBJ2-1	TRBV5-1	TGCGCCAGCAGCTTACCTGCAGACAATCAGTTCTTC	CASSLPADNQFF
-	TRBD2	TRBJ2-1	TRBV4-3	TGCGCCAGCAGCCAAGAGGGAGGTAGCGGGCCCTACAATGAGCAGTTCTTC	CASSQEGGSGPYNEQFF
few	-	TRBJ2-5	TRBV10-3	TGTGCCATCAGTGAGTCGGGAGACCAGTACTTC	CAISESGDQYF
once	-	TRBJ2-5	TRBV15	TGTGCCACCAGCAGAGATGTGGCAAGACAAGAGACCCAGTACTTC	CATSRDVARQETQYF
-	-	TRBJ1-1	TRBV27	TGTGCCAGCAGTCATACGAACAGGAACACTGAAGCTTTCTTT	CASSHTNRNTEAFF
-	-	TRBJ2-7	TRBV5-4	TGTGCCAGCAGCCCCCAGGGTGGCGAGCAGTACTTC	CASSPQGGEQYF
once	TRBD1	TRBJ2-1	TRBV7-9	TGTGCCAGCAGCTTTTCGTGGGGACAGGGAAAGGGGACCAATGAGCAGTTCTTC	CASSFSWGQGKGTNEQFF
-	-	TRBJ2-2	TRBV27	TGTGCCAGCTACCCCGGGACTGATGCGACCGGGGAGCTGTTTTTT	CASYPGTDATGELFF
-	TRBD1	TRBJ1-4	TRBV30	TGTGCTACCACAGGGGGGAATGAAAAACTGTTTTTT	CATTGGNEKLFF
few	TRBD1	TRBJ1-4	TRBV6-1	TGTGCCAGCAGTGAAGGCGGGGACAGAAATGAAAAACTGTTTTTT	CASSEGGDRNEKLFF
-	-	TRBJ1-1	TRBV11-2	TGTGCCAGCATGGAGACTGAAGCTTTCTTT	CASMETEAFF
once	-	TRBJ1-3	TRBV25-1	TGTGCCAGCAGTGAAAATCGGGGGGCCTTTGGAAACACCATATATTTT	CASSENRGAFGNTIYF